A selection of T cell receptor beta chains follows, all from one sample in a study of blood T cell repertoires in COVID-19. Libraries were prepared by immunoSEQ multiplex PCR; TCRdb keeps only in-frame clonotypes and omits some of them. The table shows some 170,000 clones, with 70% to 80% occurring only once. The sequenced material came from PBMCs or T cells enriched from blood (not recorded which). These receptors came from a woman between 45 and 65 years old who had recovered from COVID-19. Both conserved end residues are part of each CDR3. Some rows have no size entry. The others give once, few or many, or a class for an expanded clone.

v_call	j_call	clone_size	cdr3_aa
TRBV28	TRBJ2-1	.	CASSLSGPPSYNEQFF
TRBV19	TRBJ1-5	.	CASSMRRGVLSNQPQHF
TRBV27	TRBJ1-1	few	CASSLWGPNTEAFF
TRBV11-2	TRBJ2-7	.	CASIKGGGRNNYEQYF
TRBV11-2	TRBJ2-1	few	CASSFGYNEQFF
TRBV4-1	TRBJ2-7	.	CASSRDSEYEQYF
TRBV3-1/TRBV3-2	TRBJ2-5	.	CASSQGQGYQETQYF
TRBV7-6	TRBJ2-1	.	CASSLFAGGYNEQFF
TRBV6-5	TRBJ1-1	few	CASMGVPLAFF
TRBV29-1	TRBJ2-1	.	CSVEDLAFEQFF
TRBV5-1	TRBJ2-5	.	CASSSPGGIQETQYF
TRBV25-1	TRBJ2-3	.	CASSGAGGGVWQYF
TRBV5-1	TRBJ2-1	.	CASSTSGSSYPPYNEQFF
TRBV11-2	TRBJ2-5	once	CASSLDRETQYF
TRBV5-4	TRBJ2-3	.	CASSFRGGADTQYF
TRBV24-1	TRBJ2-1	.	CATSDRDSAVYNEQFF
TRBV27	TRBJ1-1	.	CASSLSIETEAFF
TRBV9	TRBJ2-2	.	CASSRGNTGELFF
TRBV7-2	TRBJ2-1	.	CASSAPGLAGYNEQFF
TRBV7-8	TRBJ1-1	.	CASSLARGGAFF
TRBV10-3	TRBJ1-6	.	CAISEGQGNSPLHF
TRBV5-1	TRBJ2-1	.	CASSLEVLAGSAQFF
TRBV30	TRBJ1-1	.	CAWSENRASIGAFF
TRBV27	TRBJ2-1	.	CASSSTGTSAPIYNEQFF
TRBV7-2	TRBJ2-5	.	CASSMDSWGYQETQYF
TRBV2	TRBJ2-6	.	CATLGQHSSGANVLTF
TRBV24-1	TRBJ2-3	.	CATSDPGVDTQYF
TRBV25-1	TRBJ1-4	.	CASRPKGVLNEKLFF
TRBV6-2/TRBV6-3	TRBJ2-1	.	CASSPPAWREQFF
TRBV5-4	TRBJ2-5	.	CASSLGQGVQETQYF
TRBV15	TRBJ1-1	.	CATSREDISTEAFF
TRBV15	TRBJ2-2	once	CATSRGGGATGELFF
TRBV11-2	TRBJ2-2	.	CASSLELLAGVTGELFF
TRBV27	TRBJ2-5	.	CASSLDVWGALKSRAKEETQYF
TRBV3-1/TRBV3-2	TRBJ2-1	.	CASSRFSGVSNNEQFF
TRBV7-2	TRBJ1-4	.	CASSLGGLSSEKLFF
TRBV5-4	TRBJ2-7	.	CASSTEDRVREQYF
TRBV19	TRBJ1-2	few	CASTRDRRNGYTF
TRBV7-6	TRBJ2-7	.	CASSLAVSSGRYEQYF
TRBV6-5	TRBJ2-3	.	CASSYRGSGADTQYF
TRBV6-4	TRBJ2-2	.	CASSPGTGELFF
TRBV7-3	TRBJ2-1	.	CASSLGLAEYNEQFF
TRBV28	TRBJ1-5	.	CASTTGGYQPQHF
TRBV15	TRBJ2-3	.	CATSRAPGTGLRPDTQYF
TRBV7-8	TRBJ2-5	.	CASSSGSRGTQYF
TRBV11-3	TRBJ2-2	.	CASSIQGTGELFF
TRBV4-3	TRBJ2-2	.	CASSQESGGSAGELFF
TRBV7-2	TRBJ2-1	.	CASSFSGGEYNEQFF
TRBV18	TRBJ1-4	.	CASSPPMGAGEKLFF
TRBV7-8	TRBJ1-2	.	CASSLLSRQPGGYTF
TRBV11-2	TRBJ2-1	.	CASSSLGTSGRRSLNEQFF
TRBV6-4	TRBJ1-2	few	CASRGSGRYGYTF
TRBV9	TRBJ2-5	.	CASSVGVGGGSETQYF
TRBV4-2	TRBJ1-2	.	CASSQDPNYGYTF
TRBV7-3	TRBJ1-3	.	CASSSPGGNTIYF